Following are 30 T cell receptor beta chains from one sample sequenced in a study of shared clonotypes between healthy human individuals. Assay: immunoSEQ multiplex PCR; the TCRdb copy retains only in-frame clones and omits some. The sample has some 1.1 million clones, roughly 77% seen once; the top ten hold approximately 0.95%. Sequenced material: memory CD4+ T cells from PBMCs. Noted subset: CD45RA-negative fraction. The receptors were gathered from a man aged 18 to 29 in good health. Some clones in this sample may be carry-over from other donors' samples.

The rearrangement links TRBV5-1 to TRBJ2-3; D is uncertain. Germline lookup yields CDR1 SGHRS and CDR2 YFSETQ. V was shortened by 3 bases and J by 0 bases, with 14 bases between the two germline ends. The length of the CDR3 is 16 residues. This CDR3 is CASSSDGRSSTDTQYF. The CDR3 nucleotides are TGCGCCAGCAGCTCCGACGGGCGTTCCAGCACAGATACGCAGTATTTT.

This rearrangement joins TRBV7-3 to TRBJ2-6, with 10 bases aligning to TRBD2. Germline assignment: CDR1 SGHTA and CDR2 FQGTGA. This CDR3 is built from 18 residues. The junction had 7 bases not matched to a gene; V was cut back by 5 bases and J by 0 bases. The CDR3 loop is CASSPRASGGSGANVLTF. CDR3 DNA: TGTGCCAGCAGCCCAAGGGCTAGCGGGGGCTCTGGGGCCAACGTCCTGACTTTC. The entire variable domain, with the rest obtained from reference TRBV7-3 and TRBJ2-6, is as follows: GAGVSQTPSNKVTEKGKYVELRCDPISGHTALYWYRQSLGQGPEFLIYFQGTGAADDSGLPNDRFFAVRPEGSVSTLKIQRTERGDSAVYLCASSPRASGGSGANVLTFGAGSRLTVL.

The table lists this clone with a count of one. This sequence joins TRBV14 and TRBJ2-6, with TRBD1 as a possible D gene (6 bases). V lost 3 bases to trimming and J lost 4 bases, with 10 bases between them. This CDR3 is built from 15 residues. CDR1 and CDR2 (germline): SGHDN, FVKESK. CDR3 DNA sequence: TGTGCCAGCAGCCACAACGGACAGGGGGCCAACGTCCTGACTTTC. Amino acids: CASSHNGQGANVLTF.

CDR3 sequence: CASSRGQGAGNTIYF. CDR3 DNA sequence: TGTGCCAGCAGCCGGGGACAGGGGGCTGGAAACACCATATATTTT. V and J are TRBV11-3 and TRBJ1-3; 11 nucleotides agree with TRBD1. The CDR3 totals 15 residues. Looked up from germline, CDR1 is SGHNT and CDR2 is YENEEA. The V and J ends lost 5 bases and 2 bases, in that order; junction bases with no gene match: 2. The full variable domain, completed using reference TRBV11-3 and TRBJ1-3, is EAGVVQSPRYKIIEKKQPVAFWCNPISGHNTLYWYLQNLGQGPELLIRYENEEAVDDSQLPKDRFSAERLKGVDSTLKIQPAELGDSAVYLCASSRGQGAGNTIYFGEGSWLTVV.

CDR3 loop: CASSLWSGQETQYF. The CDR3 nucleotides are TGTGCCAGCAGCCTGTGGAGTGGCCAAGAGACCCAGTACTTC. This chain uses TRBV5-4 with TRBJ2-5; the D is unclear. This CDR3 is built from 14 residues. V lost 4 bases, J lost 1 base, and 11 bases lay in between. Germline V gene sequence: CDR1 SGHNT, CDR2 YYREEE (reference sequence).

The genes are TRBV11-2 and TRBJ2-3; 7 nucleotides match TRBD1. The CDR3 sequence is 17 residues long. V lost 1 base and J lost 0; bases outside the gene matches: 7. The germline V gene encodes CDR1 SGHAT and CDR2 FQNNGV. The CDR3 reads CASSLVLFRGSTDTQYF. The CDR3 region has the DNA TGTGCCAGCAGCTTAGTGTTATTCAGGGGGAGCACAGATACGCAGTATTTT. The full variable domain, its missing parts supplied by reference TRBV11-2 and TRBJ2-3, is EAGVAQSPRYKIIEKRQSVAFWCNPISGHATLYWYQQILGQGPKLLIQFQNNGVVDDSQLPKDRFSAERLKGVDSTLKIQPAKLEDSAVYLCASSLVLFRGSTDTQYFGPGTRLTVL.

The chain is built from TRBV6-1 and TRBJ2-3; TRBD2 aligns across 7 bases. Losses at the gene ends were 1 base for V and 4 bases for J; bases not matched to a gene: 8. The germline CDR1 and CDR2 sequences are MNHNS and SASEGT. The CDR3 contains 16 residues. This chain's CDR3 is CASSEGNRLASDTQYF. CDR3 sequence (DNA): TGTGCCAGCAGTGAAGGAAACCGACTAGCCTCAGATACGCAGTATTTT.

Concerning this clone itself: This sample also contains other DNA sequences that code for the same CDR3. The chain employs TRBV7-2 and TRBJ2-7, with D possibly being TRBD2 (5 bases). This CDR3 contains 14 residues. The germline V gene encodes CDR1 SGHTA and CDR2 FQGNSA. The V end lost 1 base, the J end lost 3 bases, and 10 bases lay between the germline ends. CDR3 amino acids: CASSLGLAFYEQYF. In DNA, the CDR3 is TGTGCCAGCAGCTTAGGGCTAGCTTTCTACGAGCAGTACTTC.

The V call is TRBV28, the J call TRBJ1-5; D is uncertain. CDR1 and CDR2 (germline): MDHEN, SYDVKM. Trimming took 4 bases from V and 4 from J, leaving 8 bases between them. CDR3 size: 13 residues. The CDR3 protein is CASSSFSNQPQHF. In DNA form, the CDR3 reads TGTGCCAGCAGTTCATTTTCTAATCAGCCCCAGCATTTT.

The chain carries TRBV29-1 and TRBJ2-2; unclear D gene. Trimming stripped 1 base from V and 3 bases from J, with 6 bases between. Per germline, CDR1 SQVTM and CDR2 ANQGSEA. The CDR3 extends over 13 amino acids. CDR3 sequence (DNA): TGCAGCGTTGAAGTTGGGTACACCGGGGAGCTGTTTTTT. Translating it yields CSVEVGYTGELFF.

The chain uses TRBV7-2 and TRBJ2-5; D gene unclear. The V end was cut by 1 base, the J end by 2 bases, with 8 bases between. The CDR3 covers 14 residues. Germline values: CDR1 SGHTA, CDR2 FQGNSA. This CDR3 reads CASSLGFWQETQYF. In DNA form, the CDR3 reads TGTGCCAGCAGCTTAGGGTTTTGGCAAGAGACCCAGTACTTC.

A remark on this clone: A much larger clone lies one base from this, so it may be a read error. V and J are TRBV7-9 and TRBJ1-1; TRBD1 is a possible D gene (5 bases). The CDR3 loop spans 14 amino acids. Trimming pared 3 bases from V and 1 base from J, leaving 9 bases between. Per germline, CDR1 SEHNR and CDR2 FQNEAQ (reference sequence). The DNA of the CDR3 is TGTGCCAGCAGCTTGAGGGGCGAGAACACTGAAGCTTTCTTT. Residues: CASSLRGENTEAFF.

The chain recombines TRBV5-6 with TRBJ2-6, with no clear D. The germline V gene encodes CDR1 SGHDT and CDR2 YYEEEE. V lost 3 bases to trimming and J lost 4 bases, with 14 bases between them. The CDR3 contains 16 residues. CDR3 loop: CASSSDPHGGANVLTF. CDR3 DNA sequence: TGTGCCAGCAGCTCGGACCCCCATGGGGGGGCCAACGTCCTGACTTTC.

The chain links TRBV7-8 to TRBJ1-2; D uncertain. Trimming cost V 5 bases and J 7 bases, with 14 bases left between them. This CDR3 is 13 amino acids long. The germline gives CDR1 SGHVS, CDR2 FQNEAQ. The CDR3 is CASSPDPRSGYTF. In nucleotides, the CDR3 is TGTGCCAGCAGCCCAGATCCAAGAAGTGGCTACACCTTC.

In its sample, this clone was seen many times. The V call is TRBV4-1, the J call TRBJ1-4; 7 bases match TRBD1. Germline CDR1 MGHRA, CDR2 YSYEKL. The CDR3 runs 14 residues. V shed 3 bases, J shed 7 bases, and the junction held 5 bases outside the gene matches. Here the CDR3 DNA reads TGCGCCAGCAGCCAGACAGGGACGCGTGAAAAACTGTTTTTT. It yields the protein CASSQTGTREKLFF.

This chain connects TRBV19 to TRBJ2-3, with 14 positions matching TRBD2. V lost 4 bases and J lost 1; bases outside the gene matches: 7. Germline V gives CDR1 LNHDA, CDR2 SQIVND (reference sequence). The CDR3 is 18 amino acids. The CDR3 coding sequence is TGTGCCAGTAGTACCCCAGGACTAGCGGGAGGCCGCACAGATACGCAGTATTTT. Residues: CASSTPGLAGGRTDTQYF.

This clone was detected many times. The chain joins TRBV27 to TRBJ2-1; 16 bases align to TRBD2. Trimming removed 3 bases from V and 5 bases from J; junction bases left unmatched: 7. Germline-derived CDR1 and CDR2 are MNHEY and SMNVEV (reference sequence). This CDR3 spans 18 amino acids. CDR3 sequence: CASSFGGLAGGSNNEQFF. The CDR3 DNA follows: TGTGCCAGCAGTTTCGGGGGACTAGCGGGAGGGTCCAACAATGAGCAGTTCTTC.

The table lists this clone with a count of one. The genes are TRBV30 and TRBJ2-3; 9 bases fit TRBD2. The length of the CDR3 is 15 residues. From germline, CDR1 is GTSNPN and CDR2 SVGIG (reference sequence). The V gene end was trimmed by 4 bases and the J gene end by 0 bases; junction bases not matched to a gene: 5. CDR3 loop: CAWNRAGGSTDTQYF. In DNA form, the CDR3 reads TGTGCCTGGAATAGGGCGGGAGGGAGCACAGATACGCAGTATTTT.

The rearrangement joins TRBV5-1 to TRBJ2-7, with TRBD1 matching over 9 bases. The V gene's germline CDR1 is SGHRS and CDR2 YFSETQ. CDR3 length equals 15 residues. The ends lost 7 bases at V and 3 bases at J; junction bases unmatched: 11. CDR3 nucleotide sequence: TGCGCCAGCGCCGGGGGTGGGACAGGGTACTACGAGCAGTACTTC. It encodes CASAGGGTGYYEQYF.

The DNA of the CDR3 is TGCGCCAGCAGCCCCCCTGCCGCGGGAAACATTCAGTACTTC. Translating it yields CASSPPAAGNIQYF. This sequence joins TRBV5-1 and TRBJ2-4; TRBD2 might be the D (5 bases). Germline loops: CDR1 SGHRS, CDR2 YFSETQ. Trimming removed 4 bases at V and 6 bases at J, with 14 bases between. The CDR3 contains 14 residues.

The V call is TRBV27, the J call TRBJ2-3, with 12 bases matching TRBD2. The germline CDR1 and CDR2 sequences are MNHEY and SMNVEV (reference sequence). Trimming at V came to 7 bases and at J to 11 bases, leaving 10 bases not matched to a gene. The CDR3 loop spans 14 amino acids. The CDR3 protein is CASTRGLAGGRQYF. The CDR3 DNA reads as TGTGCCAGCACCCGGGGGCTAGCGGGAGGGCGGCAGTATTTT.

The rearrangement joins TRBV28 to TRBJ1-2; D perhaps matches TRBD1 (5 bases). CDR1 and CDR2 from the germline V gene are MDHEN and SYDVKM. V shed 5 bases and J shed 0 bases, with 13 bases lying between them. This CDR3 is 15 amino acids long. Written as DNA, the CDR3 is TGTGCCAGCAGTGTAACAGGCCCAGCTAACTATGGCTACACCTTC. Protein product: CASSVTGPANYGYTF.

The V and J genes are TRBV27 and TRBJ2-7, with D perhaps given as TRBD1 or TRBD2 (6 bases each). This CDR3 is 13 amino acids long. V lost 6 bases to trimming and J lost 5 bases, with 14 bases between them. CDR1 and CDR2 from the germline V gene are MNHEY and SMNVEV (reference sequence). Written as DNA, the CDR3 is TGTGCCAGCAGCCATAATAGGGGGGACGAGCAGTACTTC. Translation: CASSHNRGDEQYF.

This clone was seen a single time. The chain uses TRBV4-1 and TRBJ2-7, with D perhaps TRBD1 (6 bases). CDR1 is MGHRA, CDR2 YSYEKL, per germline. This CDR3 region has 15 residues. The germline V and J ends were trimmed by 6 bases and 2 bases, with 17 bases remaining between them. Here the CDR3 DNA reads TGCGCCAGCAGTCCGTGGGAGAAGGGGGCCTACGAGCAGTACTTC. This codes for CASSPWEKGAYEQYF.

The table lists this clone with a count of one. The chain recombines TRBV18 with TRBJ1-5; D not resolved. CDR3 length: 18 amino acids. Trimming pared 3 bases from V and 4 bases from J, leaving 22 bases between. CDR1 KGHSH and CDR2 LQKENI come from the germline V gene. CDR3 region: CASSPPGEGGLGNQPQHF. The CDR3 bases are TGTGCCAGCTCACCTCCGGGAGAGGGAGGCCTTGGAAATCAGCCCCAGCATTTT.

The chain couples TRBV6-5 to TRBJ2-7; D not certain. The CDR3 runs 14 residues. Germline lookup yields CDR1 MNHEY and CDR2 SVGAGI. V dropped 5 bases and J dropped 3 bases, with 14 bases sitting between them. The CDR3 DNA follows: TGTGCCAGCAGTCCCGTGCCGAGTAGCTACGAGCAGTACTTC. It encodes CASSPVPSSYEQYF.

V is TRBV18 and J is TRBJ1-5, with 8 positions matching TRBD1. V trimming: 3 bases; J trimming: 2 bases; junction bases outside the gene matches: 6. Germline V gives CDR1 KGHSH, CDR2 LQKENI. The CDR3 length is 16 residues. CDR3 nucleotide sequence: TGTGCCAGCTCACCCCCCGGGACAGGCCGCAATCAGCCCCAGCATTTT. The encoded protein is CASSPPGTGRNQPQHF.

In its sample, this clone was seen a few times. The sample carries other DNA sequences with the same CDR3. The chain couples TRBV28 to TRBJ2-7; the D is unclear. V dropped 5 bases and J dropped 3 bases, with 14 bases sitting between them. CDR1 MDHEN and CDR2 SYDVKM come from the germline V gene. The CDR3 runs to 14 residues. Here the CDR3 reads CASSTPSSRYEQYF. As DNA, the CDR3 is TGTGCCAGCAGTACCCCCTCAAGTCGCTACGAGCAGTACTTC.

The chain carries TRBV4-2 and TRBJ2-5; 11 bases match TRBD2. With V trimmed by 6 bases and J by 6 bases, 6 bases remained unmatched. Germline V gives CDR1 LGHNA, CDR2 YNFKEQ. This CDR3 region has 14 residues. The CDR3 nucleotides are TGTGCCAGCAGAGTACTAGCGGGAGACAAGACCCAGTACTTC. Translation: CASRVLAGDKTQYF.

The chain couples TRBV10-2 to TRBJ1-1; the match to TRBD1 covers 8 bases. Trimming took 6 bases from V and 2 from J; bases not matched to a gene: 2. This CDR3 comprises 13 residues. Per the germline V gene, CDR1 is WSHSY and CDR2 is SAAADI. CDR3 protein: CASRDRANTEAFF. CDR3 in DNA: TGCGCCAGCAGGGACAGGGCTAACACTGAAGCTTTCTTT.